Following are 8 T cell receptor beta chains from one sample sequenced in a study of OX40 agonist ivuxolimab in advanced cancers. The repertoire was sequenced with immunoSEQ multiplex PCR; TCRdb's copy has only in-frame clones and lacks some. The data hold 25,000 to 35,000 clones, with less than 90% observed a single time. The input for sequencing was CD4+ or CD8+ T cells sorted from blood, taken in a trial of the OX40 agonist ivuxolimab. These receptors were collected from an adult with an advanced solid tumor such as melanoma, head and neck, liver or kidney cancer.

This rearrangement joins TRBV20-1 to TRBJ2-7; D might be TRBD2 (5 bases). Germline V CDR1 and CDR2: DFQATT, SNEGSKA (reference sequence). This CDR3 is 11 amino acids long. V was cut by 5 bases and J by 3 bases, with 8 bases left in between. The CDR3 DNA reads TGCAGTGCTTGGACTGTCTACGAGCAGTACTTC. This translates into CSAWTVYEQYF.

The rearrangement joins TRBV7-8 to TRBJ1-2; TRBD1 might be the D (6 bases). The CDR3 sequence is 16 residues long. V gave up 0 bases and J gave up 7 bases, with 18 bases separating them. Germline values: CDR1 SGHVS, CDR2 FQNEAQ. CDR3 in DNA: TGTGCCAGCAGCTTAGCGCCGAGGGGGGGAACGTCTGGCTACACCTTC. Protein sequence: CASSLAPRGGTSGYTF.

The chain has TRBV7-2 and TRBJ1-2; unclear D gene. The CDR3 covers 13 residues. The germline V gene encodes CDR1 SGHTA and CDR2 FQGNSA. V was pared by 3 bases and J by 5 bases, with 10 bases between. As DNA, the CDR3 is TGTGCCAGCAGCTTTGGCGGAAGTTATGGCTACACCTTC. Protein sequence: CASSFGGSYGYTF.

The rearrangement uses TRBV25-1 and TRBJ2-1; 7 positions match TRBD2. This CDR3 contains 14 residues. The germline V gene encodes CDR1 MGHDK and CDR2 SYGVNS. Trimming took 4 bases from V and 4 from J; bases not matched to a gene: 4. CDR3 nucleotides: TGTGCCAGCAGTGCCAGCGGGGTGTACAATGAGCAGTTCTTC. Protein product: CASSASGVYNEQFF.

The rearrangement uses TRBV5-1 and TRBJ2-4; TRBD1 agrees at 10 bases. Trimming cost V 0 bases and J 1 base; bases outside gene matches: 4. Germline lookup yields CDR1 SGHRS and CDR2 YFSETQ. The CDR3 totals 17 residues. The CDR3 DNA is TGCGCCAGCAGCTTGGGACAGGGGGCCGGGGCCAAAAACATTCAGTACTTC. Its protein product is CASSLGQGAGAKNIQYF.

This chain links TRBV27 with TRBJ2-7, with 8 positions matching TRBD2. The CDR3 sequence is 15 residues long. Germline V gives CDR1 MNHEY, CDR2 SMNVEV (reference sequence). The ends lost 6 bases at V and 3 bases at J; junction bases unmatched: 10. The CDR3, as DNA: TGTGCCAGCAGGAAAGCGGGGGCCGGCTTCTACGAGCAGTACTTC. Its protein product is CASRKAGAGFYEQYF.

The rearrangement links TRBV7-6 to TRBJ2-7; D call uncertain. The V end was cut by 1 base, the J end by 3 bases, with 7 bases between. This CDR3 spans 13 amino acids. CDR1 is SGHVS and CDR2 is FNYEAQ in the germline V gene. The CDR3 loop is CASSLGPVYEQYF. The CDR3 DNA reads TGTGCCAGCAGCTTAGGGCCAGTCTACGAGCAGTACTTC.

Only one count was recorded for this clone. The V and J genes are TRBV4-3 and TRBJ2-2, with D unclear. V was shortened by 1 base and J by 3 bases, with 6 bases between the two germline ends. Germline V gene sequence: CDR1 LGHNA, CDR2 YSLEER. The CDR3 is 14 amino acids. The CDR3: CASSQGGYTGELFF. CDR3 sequence (DNA): TGCGCCAGCAGCCAAGGGGGTTACACCGGGGAGCTGTTTTTT.